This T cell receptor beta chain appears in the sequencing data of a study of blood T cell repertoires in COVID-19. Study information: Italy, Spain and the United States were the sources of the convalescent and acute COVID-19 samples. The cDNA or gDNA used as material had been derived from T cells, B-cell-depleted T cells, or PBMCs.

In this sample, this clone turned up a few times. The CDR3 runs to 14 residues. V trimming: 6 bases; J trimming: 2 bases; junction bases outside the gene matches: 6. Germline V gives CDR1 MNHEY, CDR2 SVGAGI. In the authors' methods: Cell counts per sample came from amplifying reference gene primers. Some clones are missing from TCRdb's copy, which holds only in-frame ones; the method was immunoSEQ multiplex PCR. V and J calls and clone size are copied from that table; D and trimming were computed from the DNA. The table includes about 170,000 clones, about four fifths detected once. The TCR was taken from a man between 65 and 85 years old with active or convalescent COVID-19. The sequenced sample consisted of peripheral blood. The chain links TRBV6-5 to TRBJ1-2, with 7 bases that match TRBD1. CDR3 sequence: CASRPTGANYGYTF. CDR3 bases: TGTGCCAGCAGACCCACAGGGGCAAACTATGGCTACACCTTC.